The 9 T cell receptor beta chains reported below all come from one sample, sequenced in a study of blood T cell repertoires in COVID-19. Here immunoSEQ multiplex PCR was the method, and the copy in TCRdb shows in-frame clones only, minus some. Of about 270,000 clones in the sample, around 92% were seen once. Sequencing used PBMCs or T cells enriched from blood (not recorded which). The receptors were gathered from a woman aged 55-69 years who had recovered from COVID-19.

The rearrangement joins TRBV28 to TRBJ1-5, with 7 positions matching TRBD1. V shed 7 bases and J 2 bases; nucleotides not matched to a gene: 5. Germline CDR1 and CDR2: MDHEN and SYDVKM. CDR3 size: 14 residues. CDR3 region: CASKGAGRNQPQHF. CDR3 nucleotides: TGTGCCAGCAAGGGGGCCGGTCGCAATCAGCCCCAGCATTTT.

The chain has TRBV3-1 (or the pseudogene TRBV3-2) and TRBJ2-7, with a tentative D call TRBD2 (6 bases). CDR1 and CDR2 from the germline V gene are LGHDT and YNNKEL (reference sequence). The length of the CDR3 is 13 residues. The V and J ends lost 1 base and 10 bases respectively, with 14 bases between them. The DNA for the CDR3 is TGTGCCAGCAGCCAAGGGAGGGAAAGGAGTCAGTACTTC. Translating it yields CASSQGRERSQYF.

The genes are TRBV7-3 and TRBJ1-3; D ambiguous. The germline CDR1 and CDR2 sequences are SGHTA and FQGTGA. This CDR3 is 16 amino acids long. V was clipped by 4 bases and J by 1 base, with 14 bases between them. The CDR3 sequence: CASSSEPPGSGNTIYF. The CDR3 region has the DNA TGTGCCAGCAGCTCCGAGCCCCCGGGATCTGGAAACACCATATATTTT. The entire variable domain, with the rest obtained from reference TRBV7-3 and TRBJ1-3, is as follows: GAGVSQTPSNKVTEKGKYVELRCDPISGHTALYWYRQSLGQGPEFLIYFQGTGAADDSGLPNDRFFAVRPEGSVSTLKIQRTERGDSAVYLCASSSEPPGSGNTIYFGEGSWLTVV.

This chain uses TRBV6-5 with TRBJ1-2, with no clear D. This CDR3 spans 14 amino acids. V lost 2 bases to trimming and J lost 4 bases, with 11 bases between them. Per germline, CDR1 MNHEY and CDR2 SVGAGI. CDR3 region: CASSYAVGGYGYTF. CDR3 DNA sequence: TGTGCCAGCAGTTACGCTGTAGGCGGCTATGGCTACACCTTC.

The rearrangement links TRBV9 to TRBJ2-1, with 14 positions matching TRBD2. Trimming cost V 4 bases and J 7 bases; bases outside gene matches: 7. The germline gives CDR1 SGDLS, CDR2 YYNGEE. This CDR3 is built from 16 residues. The CDR3 reads CASSPRLAGGWNEQFF. The DNA of the CDR3 is TGTGCCAGCAGCCCGAGACTAGCGGGGGGGTGGAATGAGCAGTTCTTC.

J is TRBJ1-2 and V is TRBV5-1; D not resolved. CDR3 length: 14 amino acids. Trimming removed 0 bases at V and 6 bases at J, with 12 bases between. Germline V lookup: CDR1 SGHRS, CDR2 YFSETQ. The CDR3 sequence: CASSLDGLTDGYTF. The CDR3, as DNA: TGCGCCAGCAGCTTGGATGGGCTGACGGATGGCTACACCTTC.

V and J are TRBV29-1 and TRBJ2-1; possible D gene TRBD2, 5 bases. V lost 6 bases and J 8 bases, leaving 20 bases between the germline ends. Germline V gene sequence: CDR1 SQVTM, CDR2 ANQGSEA. The CDR3 is made up of 14 amino acids. This CDR3 is CSVSGAEATHEQFF. CDR3 nucleotides: TGCAGCGTCAGCGGAGCGGAGGCAACACATGAGCAGTTCTTC.

The V and J genes are TRBV19 and TRBJ1-2; D might be TRBD1 (5 bases). The CDR3 is made up of 13 amino acids. The germline V gene has CDR1 LNHDA and CDR2 SQIVND (reference sequence). With 3 bases removed from V and 3 bases from J, the gap between germline ends came to 8 bases. The CDR3 here is CASSIGGDYGYTF. CDR3 nucleotides: TGTGCCAGTAGTATTGGAGGGGACTATGGCTACACCTTC.

This chain joins TRBV5-4 and TRBJ2-7; tentatively, D is TRBD2 (6 bases). The V end lost 0 bases, the J end lost 6 bases, and 7 bases lay between the germline ends. The germline CDR1 and CDR2 sequences are SGHNT and YYREEE (reference sequence). The CDR3 totals 12 residues. The CDR3 loop reads CASSLEAGEQYF. CDR3 nucleotides: TGTGCCAGCAGCTTGGAAGCGGGCGAGCAGTACTTC.